Each of the 30 T cell receptor beta chains below was sequenced from the same sample in a study of T cell changes during pregnancy in multiple sclerosis. The assay was immunoSEQ multiplex PCR, and TCRdb's table has in-frame clones only and misses some. The table records approximately 44,000 clones, roughly nine tenths of them present only once. Sample: CD4+ T cells from peripheral blood mononuclear cells, taken in the first trimester of pregnancy. The receptors originated from a female donor with multiple sclerosis, enrolled in a pregnancy study.

This rearrangement joins TRBV6-4 to TRBJ1-6; no clear D. CDR1 MRHNA and CDR2 SNTAGT come from the germline V gene. With 3 bases removed from V and 18 bases from J, the gap between germline ends came to 9 bases. This CDR3 spans 10 amino acids. The chain's CDR3 is CASSDRRYHF. The CDR3 DNA is TGTGCCAGCAGTGATCGGCGGTACCACTTT.

V usage is TRBV7-2 and J usage is TRBJ1-5; the D is unclear. Germline V gene data show CDR1 as SGHTA and CDR2 as FQGNSA. The CDR3 is 14 amino acids. V lost 1 base to trimming and J lost 4 bases, with 8 bases between them. The CDR3 DNA follows: TGTGCCAGCAGCTTAGACTCGCTTAATCAGCCCCAGCATTTT. Its translation is CASSLDSLNQPQHF.

The CDR3 bases are TGTGCCAGCATCTCGGGGGGAGGAACCGGAGAGCAGTTCTTC. It specifies CASISGGGTGEQFF. The V gene is TRBV28, the J gene TRBJ2-1, with 7 positions matching TRBD2. Germline-derived CDR1 and CDR2 are MDHEN and SYDVKM. V lost 7 bases, J lost 10 bases, and 13 bases stayed unmatched. The CDR3 sequence is 14 residues long.

The rearrangement uses TRBV28 and TRBJ1-3; TRBD1 matches at 12 bases. With 5 bases clipped from V and 9 bases from J, the junction kept 17 bases outside the gene matches. Germline V gives CDR1 MDHEN, CDR2 SYDVKM. The CDR3 has 18 residues. The chain's CDR3 is CASSAGTGGLNGVATIYF. The CDR3, as DNA: TGTGCCAGCAGTGCCGGGACAGGGGGCTTAAATGGTGTCGCCACCATATATTTT.

The V gene is TRBV2, the J gene TRBJ2-7; the match to TRBD2 covers 7 bases. Germline values: CDR1 SNHLY, CDR2 FYNNEI. Trimming at V came to 3 bases and at J to 0 bases, leaving 5 bases not matched to a gene. This CDR3 spans 15 amino acids. This chain's CDR3 is CASSESGVSSYEQYF. As DNA, the CDR3 is TGTGCCAGCAGTGAGAGCGGGGTGAGCTCCTACGAGCAGTACTTC.

The chain has TRBV4-3 and TRBJ2-7; 10 bases fit TRBD2. Germline V gives CDR1 LGHNA, CDR2 YSLEER. V lost 0 bases to trimming and J lost 2 bases; unmatched junction nucleotides: 7. CDR3 length equals 17 residues. The CDR3 sequence: CASSQENWLAGAYEQYF. The CDR3 DNA reads as TGCGCCAGCAGCCAAGAAAATTGGCTAGCGGGAGCCTACGAGCAGTACTTC.

The chain carries TRBV5-1 and TRBJ1-5, with D tentatively TRBD1 (6 bases). Germline V lookup: CDR1 SGHRS, CDR2 YFSETQ. This CDR3 is 13 amino acids long. V was pared by 4 bases and J by 4 bases, with 9 bases between. The CDR3: CASSQTGNQPQHF. Here the CDR3 DNA reads TGCGCCAGCAGCCAGACAGGTAATCAGCCCCAGCATTTT.

Details on this clone: Other DNA sequences in the sample encode the same CDR3. The chain employs TRBV28 and TRBJ2-7; D may be TRBD1 (5 bases). Germline-derived CDR1 and CDR2 are MDHEN and SYDVKM. Trimming removed 2 bases from V and 0 bases from J, with 8 bases in between. The CDR3 is 14 residues long. The CDR3: CASSLRQGSYEQYF. Written as DNA, the CDR3 is TGTGCCAGCAGTTTACGTCAGGGCTCCTACGAGCAGTACTTC.

J is TRBJ2-7 and V is TRBV10-3, with TRBD2 identical over 7 bases. CDR1 and CDR2 (germline): ENHRY, SYGVKD. J was trimmed by 2 bases and V by 7 bases; bases with no gene match: 5. CDR3 length: 13 residues. The CDR3 DNA reads as TGTGCCATCACTAGCGGCCTGCCCTACGAGCAGTACTTC. It is translated as CAITSGLPYEQYF.

In this sample, this clone turned up a few times. This chain connects TRBV27 to TRBJ1-1; D uncertain. CDR1 MNHEY and CDR2 SMNVEV come from the germline V gene (reference sequence). Deletions cut 3 bases from V and 0 bases from J, with 5 bases between. The CDR3 totals 13 residues. The CDR3 spells CASSFRLNTEAFF. For the CDR3, the DNA is TGTGCCAGCAGTTTTCGGTTGAACACTGAAGCTTTCTTT.

CDR3 region: CASRQHDLGGEQFF. In DNA form, the CDR3 reads TGTGCCAGCAGACAGCACGATTTAGGGGGTGAGCAGTTCTTC. The chain joins TRBV2 to TRBJ2-1; D possibly corresponds to TRBD1 (6 bases). Germline CDR1 SNHLY, CDR2 FYNNEI. This CDR3 is built from 14 residues. Trimming took 6 bases from V and 9 from J, leaving 18 bases between them.

V is TRBV9 and J is TRBJ2-1, with D maybe TRBD2 (6 bases). Deletions cut 7 bases from V and 0 bases from J, with 11 bases between. Germline V lookup: CDR1 SGDLS, CDR2 YYNGEE. The CDR3 runs to 14 residues. The CDR3 DNA is TGTGCCAGCGGATTGACTAGCTCCTACAATGAGCAGTTCTTC. Protein sequence: CASGLTSSYNEQFF.

The V gene is TRBV6-5, the J gene TRBJ2-1; TRBD1 is a possible D gene (6 bases). The germline V gene encodes CDR1 MNHEY and CDR2 SVGAGI. Trimming took 6 bases from V and 0 from J, leaving 12 bases between them. There are 15 residues in the CDR3. The DNA for the CDR3 is TGTGCCAGCAGCCGTAGACAGGACTCCTACAATGAGCAGTTCTTC. Translating it yields CASSRRQDSYNEQFF.

The V gene is TRBV4-3, the J gene TRBJ2-2; TRBD2 agrees at 8 bases. J lost 1 base, V lost 3 bases, and 16 bases had no gene match. The CDR3 contains 20 residues. Germline lookup yields CDR1 LGHNA and CDR2 YSLEER. The DNA of the CDR3 is TGCGCCAGCAGCCAGGGGGGTGGTAGCGGGATTGGGTGGAACACCGGGGAGCTGTTTTTT. It translates to CASSQGGGSGIGWNTGELFF.

This chain links TRBV11-3 with TRBJ2-1; 11 positions match TRBD2. CDR1 is SGHNT, CDR2 YENEEA, per germline. The V and J ends lost 4 bases and 11 bases, in that order; junction bases with no gene match: 10. The CDR3 sequence is 15 residues long. CDR3 DNA sequence: TGTGCCAGCAGCTCCAGGGCCCGACTAGCGGGACAGCAGTTCTTC. Translation: CASSSRARLAGQQFF.

The chain has TRBV7-2 and TRBJ2-3; D is unresolved. The V and J ends lost 3 bases and 1 base respectively, with 11 bases between them. The CDR3 is made up of 15 amino acids. Looked up from germline, CDR1 is SGHTA and CDR2 is FQGNSA. The CDR3 region is CASSFASARTDTQYF. DNA for the CDR3: TGTGCCAGCAGCTTTGCAAGCGCCCGCACAGATACGCAGTATTTT.

The chain carries TRBV28 and TRBJ2-1; D uncertain. The CDR3 has 13 amino acids. The V end was cut by 8 bases, the J end by 8 bases, with 16 bases between. CDR1 is MDHEN, CDR2 SYDVKM, per germline. CDR3 DNA sequence: TGTGCCAGCTTGGAGTCGTTTAAAGATGAGCAGTTCTTC. Its translation is CASLESFKDEQFF.

Only one count was recorded for this clone. The chain carries TRBV28 and TRBJ1-1; 7 nucleotides agree with TRBD1. The V gene end was trimmed by 3 bases and the J gene end by 5 bases; junction bases not matched to a gene: 6. CDR1 and CDR2 (germline): MDHEN, SYDVKM. The length of the CDR3 is 14 residues. CDR3 amino acids: CASSFRGLGTEAFF. The CDR3 nucleotides read TGTGCCAGCAGTTTTAGGGGGCTGGGGACTGAAGCTTTCTTT.

The count of this clone is one. V is TRBV5-6 and J is TRBJ2-3; 11 bases are shared with TRBD2. This CDR3 has 15 amino acids. CDR1 SGHDT and CDR2 YYEEEE come from the germline V gene. With 0 bases clipped from V and 4 bases from J, the junction kept 1 base outside the gene matches. CDR3: CASSLVAGGPDTQYF. CDR3 sequence (DNA): TGTGCCAGCAGCTTGGTAGCGGGAGGGCCAGATACGCAGTATTTT.

The rearrangement uses TRBV5-1 and TRBJ2-1, with D possibly matching TRBD2 (6 bases). Germline V gene lookup returns CDR1 SGHRS and CDR2 YFSETQ. CDR3 size: 15 residues. The V end was cut by 1 base, the J end by 12 bases, with 20 bases between. The CDR3 region is CASSLSGGTEGAQFF. The CDR3 DNA reads TGCGCCAGCAGCTTGAGTGGCGGGACTGAGGGCGCGCAGTTCTTC.

The genes are TRBV4-2 and TRBJ2-7; maybe TRBD2 (5 bases). This CDR3 is built from 16 residues. The germline V and J ends were trimmed by 0 bases and 5 bases, with 17 bases remaining between them. The germline gives CDR1 LGHNA, CDR2 YNFKEQ. The CDR3 region is CASSQDPDSTLHEQYF. CDR3 nucleotide sequence: TGTGCCAGCAGCCAAGATCCGGACTCCACGCTTCACGAGCAGTACTTC.

V is TRBV27 and J is TRBJ1-2; TRBD1 might be the D (6 bases). V lost 6 bases to trimming and J lost 7 bases, with 18 bases between them. The germline V gene encodes CDR1 MNHEY and CDR2 SMNVEV (reference sequence). CDR3 length: 14 amino acids. The chain's CDR3 is CASRPPRTAAGYTF. The DNA for the CDR3 is TGTGCCAGCAGACCCCCACGGACAGCTGCTGGCTACACCTTC.

V usage is TRBV30 and J usage is TRBJ1-1, with 8 positions matching TRBD1. CDR3 length equals 13 residues. The V gene end was trimmed by 3 bases and the J gene end by 2 bases; junction bases not matched to a gene: 2. Germline CDR1 is GTSNPN and CDR2 is SVGIG (reference sequence). The CDR3 DNA is TGTGCCTGGAGGACAGGGGAAAACACTGAAGCTTTCTTT. Amino acid sequence: CAWRTGENTEAFF.

This clone was recorded once. The chain combines TRBV2 with TRBJ2-3, with 7 bases identical to TRBD1. Trimming took 2 bases from V and 0 from J; bases not matched to a gene: 14. The CDR3 runs to 19 residues. Per the germline V gene, CDR1 is SNHLY and CDR2 is FYNNEI. CDR3 residues: CASSEYIDRVVRSTDTQYF. The CDR3 DNA follows: TGTGCCAGCAGTGAATATATTGACAGGGTCGTGCGAAGCACAGATACGCAGTATTTT.

The gene calls are TRBV28 and TRBJ2-1; D not certain. The germline V and J ends were trimmed by 11 bases and 0 bases, with 8 bases remaining between them. CDR1 is MDHEN, CDR2 SYDVKM, per germline. The CDR3 runs 12 residues. This chain's CDR3 is CAGWSSYNEQFF. CDR3 bases: TGTGCCGGCTGGAGCTCCTACAATGAGCAGTTCTTC.

Only one count was recorded for this clone. The chain is built from TRBV5-1 and TRBJ2-3, with D unclear. This CDR3 is 14 amino acids long. Germline V gives CDR1 SGHRS, CDR2 YFSETQ. V lost 0 bases to trimming and J lost 2 bases, with 7 bases between them. The CDR3 DNA is TGCGCCAGCAGCTTGGACTACCTCACAGATACGCAGTATTTT. Protein sequence: CASSLDYLTDTQYF. The entire variable domain, with the rest obtained from reference TRBV5-1 and TRBJ2-3, is as follows: KAGVTQTPRYLIKTRGQQVTLSCSPISGHRSVSWYQQTPGQGLQFLFEYFSETQRNKGNFPGRFSGRQFSNSRSEMNVSTLELGDSALYLCASSLDYLTDTQYFGPGTRLTVL.

The chain links TRBV6-5 to TRBJ2-1; TRBD2 agrees at 7 bases. The length of the CDR3 is 13 residues. Germline V gives CDR1 MNHEY, CDR2 SVGAGI. Germline trimming cut 10 bases from V and 9 bases from J; bases unmatched to any gene: 12. The DNA for the CDR3 is TGTGCCACTGCGTTGGGCGGGAGAACTGAGCAGTTCTTC. Encoded protein: CATALGGRTEQFF.

The CDR3 DNA follows: TGCGCCAGCAGCTTGCGAATTAGCGGGGGGAACAATGAGCAGTTCTTC. Amino acids: CASSLRISGGNNEQFF. The rearrangement joins TRBV5-1 to TRBJ2-1; 10 nucleotides match TRBD2. Per germline, CDR1 SGHRS and CDR2 YFSETQ. The CDR3 covers 16 residues. The V and J ends lost 1 base and 5 bases, in that order; junction bases with no gene match: 6. The full variable domain, its missing parts supplied by reference TRBV5-1 and TRBJ2-1, is KAGVTQTPRYLIKTRGQQVTLSCSPISGHRSVSWYQQTPGQGLQFLFEYFSETQRNKGNFPGRFSGRQFSNSRSEMNVSTLELGDSALYLCASSLRISGGNNEQFFGPGTRLTVL.

In its sample, this clone was seen once. This chain links TRBV4-3 with TRBJ1-5; D gene unclear. In germline, CDR1 is LGHNA, CDR2 YSLEER. The CDR3 length is 16 residues. The germline V and J ends were trimmed by 1 base and 3 bases, with 13 bases remaining between them. CDR3 in amino acids: CASSQAAAHHNQPQHF. The CDR3 nucleotides read TGCGCCAGCAGCCAAGCCGCGGCACACCACAATCAGCCCCAGCATTTT.

The V gene is TRBV28, the J gene TRBJ2-5, with 7 bases identical to TRBD1. J gave up 5 bases and V 1 base, and 7 bases lay outside the gene matches. The CDR3 totals 15 residues. Germline assignment: CDR1 MDHEN and CDR2 SYDVKM. This chain's CDR3 is CASSLSLGQQETQYF. CDR3 DNA sequence: TGTGCCAGCAGTTTATCCCTGGGACAGCAGGAGACCCAGTACTTC.